Below are 14 T cell receptor beta chains sequenced from a single sample in a study of cytomegalovirus exposure and HLA in healthy donors. With 60 Vbeta and 13 Jbeta primers, the PCR was carried out. The table came from immunoSEQ multiplex PCR; TCRdb's copy has only in-frame clones and leaves some out. The table has about 180,000 clones, about 82% seen once. The sample was PBMCs. The receptors stem from a man younger than 35 in good health and CMV-seronegative.

The chain has TRBV5-3 and TRBJ2-5; D unresolved. TRBV5-3 is flagged as an ORF with uncertain function. V was cut by 0 bases and J by 7 bases, with 10 bases left in between. The CDR3 totals 13 residues. Here the CDR3 DNA reads TGTGCCAGAAGCTTGGCTGGGCTGGGGACCCAGTACTTC. It yields the protein CARSLAGLGTQYF.

This clone has a single count. The V call is TRBV7-8, the J call TRBJ1-2; 9 bases map to TRBD1. V shed 4 bases, J shed 6 bases, and the junction held 6 bases outside the gene matches. Germline V CDR1 and CDR2: SGHVS, FQNEAQ. The CDR3 is 14 amino acids. The CDR3 DNA is TGTGCCAGCAGCTATACCGGGACAGGGAATGGCTACACCTTC. Protein product: CASSYTGTGNGYTF.

J is TRBJ2-5 and V is TRBV25-1; a weak D match, TRBD2 (7 bases). V gave up 3 bases and J gave up 4 bases, with 15 bases separating them. The CDR3 extends over 15 amino acids. CDR1 MGHDK and CDR2 SYGVNS come from the germline V gene. The CDR3 loop is CASSEGGAGSETQYF. CDR3 coding DNA: TGTGCCAGCAGTGAGGGGGGGGCGGGTTCAGAGACCCAGTACTTC.

The rearrangement joins TRBV25-1 to TRBJ1-4; 7 bases are shared with TRBD1. J lost 7 bases, V lost 9 bases, and 8 bases had no gene match. CDR3 length: 13 amino acids. Per germline, CDR1 MGHDK and CDR2 SYGVNS. The CDR3 here is CASTGQRIEKLFF. The CDR3, as DNA: TGTGCCAGTACGGGACAGCGGATTGAAAAACTGTTTTTT. Based on the CDR3 plus reference TRBV25-1 and TRBJ1-4, the full variable domain is EADIYQTPRYLVIGTGKKITLECSQTMGHDKMYWYQQDPGMELHLIHYSYGVNSTEKGDLSSESTVSRIRTEHFPLTLESARPSHTSQYLCASTGQRIEKLFFGSGTQLSVL.

The chain couples TRBV9 to TRBJ1-3; a possible D gene is TRBD1 (5 bases). V lost 1 base to trimming and J lost 0 bases, with 11 bases between them. The length of the CDR3 is 16 residues. CDR1 and CDR2 from the germline V gene are SGDLS and YYNGEE. CDR3 coding DNA: TGTGCCAGCAGCGTATATGACAGACCCTCTGGAAACACCATATATTTT. This encodes CASSVYDRPSGNTIYF.

This chain uses TRBV7-8 with TRBJ2-3; D is perhaps TRBD2 (5 bases). Trimming cost V 3 bases and J 5 bases, with 15 bases left between them. Germline CDR1 reads SGHVS; CDR2 reads FQNEAQ. This CDR3 has 15 residues. DNA for the CDR3: TGTGCCAGCAGCTTCACGAGGGTAGTGGGAGATACGCAGTATTTT. Residues: CASSFTRVVGDTQYF.

In DNA, the CDR3 is TGCGCCAGCAGCGCAAGGGGGGGGACTAACTATGGCTACACCTTC. Protein: CASSARGGTNYGYTF. The chain is built from TRBV5-1 and TRBJ1-2; a weak D match, TRBD1 (6 bases). Trimming removed 4 bases from V and 0 bases from J, with 13 bases in between. Germline values: CDR1 SGHRS, CDR2 YFSETQ. This CDR3 region has 15 residues.

The V and J genes are TRBV5-1 and TRBJ2-7; 9 nucleotides agree with TRBD1. CDR1 is SGHRS, CDR2 YFSETQ, per germline. The CDR3 consists of 14 residues. V dropped 3 bases and J dropped 5; count of bases not matched to a gene: 6. The DNA for the CDR3 is TGCGCCAGCAGCTCATACAGGGGGCCCAACGAGCAGTACTTC. It specifies CASSSYRGPNEQYF.

The V gene is TRBV4-2, the J gene TRBJ1-5; 8 positions match TRBD1. The CDR3 spans 16 residues. Trimming removed 1 base from V and 3 bases from J; junction bases left unmatched: 5. CDR1 and CDR2 from the germline V gene are LGHNA and YNFKEQ. The CDR3 nucleotides read TGTGCCAGCAGCCAAGTTGGGACAGGCATCAATCAGCCCCAGCATTTT. Translated: CASSQVGTGINQPQHF.

V gene TRBV5-1 combines with J gene TRBJ1-5; D possibly corresponds to TRBD1 (6 bases). V shed 5 bases and J shed 5 bases, with 17 bases lying between them. This CDR3 has 15 amino acids. Germline V gene lookup returns CDR1 SGHRS and CDR2 YFSETQ. The CDR3 reads CASRGGAKDDQPQHF. Written as DNA, the CDR3 is TGCGCCAGCAGGGGGGGGGCGAAGGATGATCAGCCCCAGCATTTT.

J is TRBJ2-7 and V is TRBV7-8; 11 positions agree with TRBD2. The length of the CDR3 is 16 residues. Germline assignment: CDR1 SGHVS and CDR2 FQNEAQ. With 1 base clipped from V and 1 base from J, the junction kept 3 bases outside the gene matches. The CDR3, as DNA: TGTGCCAGCAGCTTAGATAGCGGGAGGGGGTCCTACGAGCAGTACTTC. Translation: CASSLDSGRGSYEQYF.

This clone occurred a few times. V gene TRBV9 combines with J gene TRBJ2-1; no reliable D call. Germline V gives CDR1 SGDLS, CDR2 YYNGEE. V was clipped by 0 bases and J by 6 bases, with 4 bases between them. The CDR3 spans 12 residues. The CDR3, as DNA: TGTGCCAGCAGCGTAGCCGGCAATGAGCAGTTCTTC. This sequence encodes CASSVAGNEQFF.

The gene calls are TRBV5-1 and TRBJ2-7; D ambiguous. V lost 0 bases to trimming and J lost 7 bases, with 8 bases between them. This CDR3 has 12 amino acids. Germline V gene lookup returns CDR1 SGHRS and CDR2 YFSETQ. Here the CDR3 DNA reads TGCGCCAGCAGCTTGGGCATGAGGGAGCAGTACTTC. Translating it yields CASSLGMREQYF.

J is TRBJ2-1 and V is TRBV7-3, with D possibly matching TRBD2 (6 bases). This CDR3 contains 15 residues. V was pared by 5 bases and J by 8 bases, with 19 bases between. CDR1 and CDR2 from the germline V gene are SGHTA and FQGTGA. This CDR3 reads CASSPTSLGGYEQFF. Written as DNA, the CDR3 is TGTGCCAGCAGCCCAACTAGCTTAGGTGGGTATGAGCAGTTCTTC.